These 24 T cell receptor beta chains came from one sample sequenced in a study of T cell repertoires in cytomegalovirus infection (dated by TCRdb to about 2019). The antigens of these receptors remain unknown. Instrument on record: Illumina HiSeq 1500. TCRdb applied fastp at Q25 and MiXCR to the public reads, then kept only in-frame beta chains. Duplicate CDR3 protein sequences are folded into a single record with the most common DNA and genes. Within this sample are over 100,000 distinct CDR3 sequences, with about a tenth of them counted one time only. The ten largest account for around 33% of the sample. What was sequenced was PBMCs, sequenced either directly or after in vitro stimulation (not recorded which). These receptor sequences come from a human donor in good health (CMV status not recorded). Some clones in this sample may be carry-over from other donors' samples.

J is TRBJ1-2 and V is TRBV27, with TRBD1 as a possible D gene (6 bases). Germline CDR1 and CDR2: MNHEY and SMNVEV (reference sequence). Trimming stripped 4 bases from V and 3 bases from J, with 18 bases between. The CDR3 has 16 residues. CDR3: CASSSRQAREYYGYTF. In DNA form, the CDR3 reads TGTGCCAGCAGTTCGCGACAGGCGCGAGAATACTATGGCTACACCTTC.

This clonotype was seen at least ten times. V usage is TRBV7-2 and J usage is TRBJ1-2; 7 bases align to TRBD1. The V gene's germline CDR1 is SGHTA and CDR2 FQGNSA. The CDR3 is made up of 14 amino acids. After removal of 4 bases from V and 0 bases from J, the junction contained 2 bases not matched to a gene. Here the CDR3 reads CASSSDRANYGYTF. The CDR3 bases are TGTGCCAGCAGCTCAGACAGGGCTAACTATGGCTACACCTTC. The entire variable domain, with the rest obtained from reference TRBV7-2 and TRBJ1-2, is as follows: GAGVSQSPSNKVTEKGKDVELRCDPISGHTALYWYRQSLGQGLEFLIYFQGNSAPDKSGLPSDRFSAERTGGSVSTLTIQRTQQEDSAVYLCASSSDRANYGYTFGSGTRLTVV.

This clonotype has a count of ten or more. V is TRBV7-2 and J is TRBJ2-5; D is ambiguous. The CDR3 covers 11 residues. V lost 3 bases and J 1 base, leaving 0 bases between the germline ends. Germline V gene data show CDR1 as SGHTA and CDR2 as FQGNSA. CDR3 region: CASSFQETQYF. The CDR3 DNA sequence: TGTGCCAGCAGCTTCCAAGAGACCCAGTACTTC.

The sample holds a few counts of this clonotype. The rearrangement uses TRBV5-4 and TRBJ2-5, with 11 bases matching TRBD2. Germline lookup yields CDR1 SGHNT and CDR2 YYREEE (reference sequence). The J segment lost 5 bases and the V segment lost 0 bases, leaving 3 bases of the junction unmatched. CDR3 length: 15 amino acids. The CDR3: CASSLASGRSETQYF. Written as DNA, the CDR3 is TGTGCCAGCAGCTTGGCTAGCGGGAGGTCGGAGACCCAGTACTTC.

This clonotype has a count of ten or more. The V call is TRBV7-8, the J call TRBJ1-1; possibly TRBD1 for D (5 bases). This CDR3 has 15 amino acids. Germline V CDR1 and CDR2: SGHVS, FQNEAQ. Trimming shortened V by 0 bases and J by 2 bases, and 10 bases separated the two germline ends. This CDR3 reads CASSLASQGNTEAFF. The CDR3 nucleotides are TGTGCCAGCAGCTTAGCGTCGCAGGGTAACACTGAAGCTTTCTTT.

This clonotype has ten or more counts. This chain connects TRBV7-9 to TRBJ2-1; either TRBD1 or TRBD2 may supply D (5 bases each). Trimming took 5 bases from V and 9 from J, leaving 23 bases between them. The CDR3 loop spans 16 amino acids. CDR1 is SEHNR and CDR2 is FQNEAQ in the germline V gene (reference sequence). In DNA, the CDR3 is TGTGCCAGCAGCCCTCGGGCGGGCAGGGAGAATGGTGAGCAGTTCTTC. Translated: CASSPRAGRENGEQFF.

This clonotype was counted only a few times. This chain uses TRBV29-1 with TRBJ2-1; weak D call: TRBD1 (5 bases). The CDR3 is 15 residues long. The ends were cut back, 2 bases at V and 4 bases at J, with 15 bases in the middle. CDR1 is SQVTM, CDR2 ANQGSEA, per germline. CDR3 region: CSVEKASTGYNEQFF. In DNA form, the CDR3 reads TGCAGCGTTGAAAAGGCCTCCACAGGATACAATGAGCAGTTCTTC.

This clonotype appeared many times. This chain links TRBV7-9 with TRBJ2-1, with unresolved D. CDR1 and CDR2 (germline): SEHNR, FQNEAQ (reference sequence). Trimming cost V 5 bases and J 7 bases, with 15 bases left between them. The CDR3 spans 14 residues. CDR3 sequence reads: CASSLEDLGNEQFF. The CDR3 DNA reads TGTGCCAGCAGCCTCGAGGATCTAGGTAATGAGCAGTTCTTC. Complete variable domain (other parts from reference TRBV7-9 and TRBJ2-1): DTGVSQNPRHKITKRGQNVTFRCDPISEHNRLYWYRQTLGQGPEFLTYFQNEAQLEKSRLLSDRFSAERPKGSFSTLEIQRTEQGDSAMYLCASSLEDLGNEQFFGPGTRLTVL.

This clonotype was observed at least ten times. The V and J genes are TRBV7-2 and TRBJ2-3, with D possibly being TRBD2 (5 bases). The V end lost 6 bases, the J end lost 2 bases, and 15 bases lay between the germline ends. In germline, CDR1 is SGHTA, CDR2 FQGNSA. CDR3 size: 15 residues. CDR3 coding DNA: TGTGCCAGCAGTCCCATCGGGGAAATCACAGATACGCAGTATTTT. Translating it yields CASSPIGEITDTQYF.

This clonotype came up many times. As DNA, the CDR3 is TGTGCCAGCAGTTCACAGGCCTCTGGAAACACCATATATTTT. This encodes CASSSQASGNTIYF. V is TRBV27 and J is TRBJ1-3, with D possibly TRBD1 on 5 matching bases. This CDR3 has 14 amino acids. Germline assignment: CDR1 MNHEY and CDR2 SMNVEV (reference sequence). Between the trimmed V and J ends, which lost 4 bases and 0 bases, there was a span of 7 bases.

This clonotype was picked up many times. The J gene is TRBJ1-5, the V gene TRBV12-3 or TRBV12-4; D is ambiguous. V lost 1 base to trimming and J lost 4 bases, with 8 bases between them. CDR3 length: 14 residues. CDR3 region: CASSLGIGNQPQHF. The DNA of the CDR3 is TGTGCCAGCAGTTTAGGAATAGGGAATCAGCCCCAGCATTTT.

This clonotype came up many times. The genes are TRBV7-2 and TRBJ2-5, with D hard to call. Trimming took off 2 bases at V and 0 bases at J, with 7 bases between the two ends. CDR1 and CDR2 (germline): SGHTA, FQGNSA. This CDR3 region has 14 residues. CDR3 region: CASSLNAYQETQYF. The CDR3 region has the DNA TGTGCCAGCAGCTTAAACGCGTACCAAGAGACCCAGTACTTC.

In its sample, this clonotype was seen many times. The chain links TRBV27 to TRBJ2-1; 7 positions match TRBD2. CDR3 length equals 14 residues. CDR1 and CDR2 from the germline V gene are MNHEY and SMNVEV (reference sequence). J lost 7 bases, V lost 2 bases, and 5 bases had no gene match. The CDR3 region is CASSLAGAGNEQFF. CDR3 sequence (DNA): TGTGCCAGCAGTTTAGCGGGAGCGGGTAATGAGCAGTTCTTC.

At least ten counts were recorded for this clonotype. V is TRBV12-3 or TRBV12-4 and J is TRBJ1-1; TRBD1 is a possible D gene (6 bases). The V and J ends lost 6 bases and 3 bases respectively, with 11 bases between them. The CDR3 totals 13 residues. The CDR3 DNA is TGTGCCAGCAGCGTGACAGGTTACACTGAAGCTTTCTTT. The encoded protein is CASSVTGYTEAFF.

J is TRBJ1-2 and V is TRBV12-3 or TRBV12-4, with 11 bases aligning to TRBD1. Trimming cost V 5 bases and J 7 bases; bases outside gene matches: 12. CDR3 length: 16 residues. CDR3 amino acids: CASSPLGQGAIFGYTF. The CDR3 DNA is TGTGCCAGCAGTCCCCTAGGACAGGGGGCCATATTTGGCTACACCTTC.

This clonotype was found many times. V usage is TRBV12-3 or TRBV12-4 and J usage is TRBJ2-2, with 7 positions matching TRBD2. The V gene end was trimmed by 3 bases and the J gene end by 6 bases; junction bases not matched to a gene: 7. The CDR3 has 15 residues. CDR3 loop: CASSFLSGKAGELFF. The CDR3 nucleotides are TGTGCCAGCAGTTTCTTAAGCGGGAAGGCCGGGGAGCTGTTTTTT.

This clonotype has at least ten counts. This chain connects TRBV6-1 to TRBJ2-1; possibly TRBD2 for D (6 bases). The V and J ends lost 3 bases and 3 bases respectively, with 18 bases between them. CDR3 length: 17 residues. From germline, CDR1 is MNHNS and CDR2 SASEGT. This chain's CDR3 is CASSDLASHYLYNEQFF. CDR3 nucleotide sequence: TGTGCCAGCAGTGACCTAGCGTCCCACTATCTCTACAATGAGCAGTTCTTC.

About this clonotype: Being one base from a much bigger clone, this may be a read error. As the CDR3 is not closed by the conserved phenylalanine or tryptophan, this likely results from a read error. CDR3 nucleotide sequence: TGTGCCAGCAGTGCCATCAGGGTCAAAGGGGAGCAGTACATC. This sequence encodes CASSAIRVKGEQYI. This chain connects TRBV6-1 to TRBJ2-7; TRBD1 is a possible D gene (5 bases). Germline CDR1 MNHNS, CDR2 SASEGT. This CDR3 contains 14 residues. V was pared by 4 bases and J by 7 bases, with 17 bases between.

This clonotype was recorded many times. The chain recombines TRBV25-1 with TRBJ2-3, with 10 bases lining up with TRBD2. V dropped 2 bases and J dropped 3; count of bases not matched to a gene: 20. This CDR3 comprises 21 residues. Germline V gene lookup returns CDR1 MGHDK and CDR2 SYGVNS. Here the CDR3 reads CASSEGRWGPAGGPWTDTQYF. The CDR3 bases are TGTGCCAGCAGTGAAGGTCGGTGGGGTCCAGCGGGAGGGCCCTGGACAGATACGCAGTATTTT.

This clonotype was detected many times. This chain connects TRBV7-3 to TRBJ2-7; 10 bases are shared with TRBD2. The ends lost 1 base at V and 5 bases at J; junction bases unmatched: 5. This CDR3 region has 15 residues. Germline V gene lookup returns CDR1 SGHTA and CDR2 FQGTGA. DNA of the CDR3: TGTGCCAGCAGCTTAAGTCTAGCGGGAGTTGACGAGCAGTACTTC. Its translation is CASSLSLAGVDEQYF.

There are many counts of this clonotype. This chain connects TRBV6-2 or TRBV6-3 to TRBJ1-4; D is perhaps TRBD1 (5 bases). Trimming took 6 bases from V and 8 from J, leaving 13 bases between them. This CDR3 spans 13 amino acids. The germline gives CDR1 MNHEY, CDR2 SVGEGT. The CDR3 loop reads CASRPGPGEKLFF. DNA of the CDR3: TGTGCCAGCAGGCCGGGACCGGGGGAAAAACTGTTTTTT.

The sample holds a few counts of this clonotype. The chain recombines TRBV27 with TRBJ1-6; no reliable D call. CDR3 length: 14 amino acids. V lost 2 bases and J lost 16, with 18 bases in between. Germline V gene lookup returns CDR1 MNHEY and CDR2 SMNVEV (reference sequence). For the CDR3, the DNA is TGTGCCAGCAGTTTACCTGACCTCCGTTCTCCTCTCCACTTT. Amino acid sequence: CASSLPDLRSPLHF.

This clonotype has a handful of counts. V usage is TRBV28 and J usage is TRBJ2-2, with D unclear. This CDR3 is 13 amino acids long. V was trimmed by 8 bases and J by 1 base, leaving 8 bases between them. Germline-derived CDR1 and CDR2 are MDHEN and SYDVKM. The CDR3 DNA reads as TGTGCCAGCGAAGGGCGGAACACCGGGGAGCTGTTTTTT. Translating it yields CASEGRNTGELFF.

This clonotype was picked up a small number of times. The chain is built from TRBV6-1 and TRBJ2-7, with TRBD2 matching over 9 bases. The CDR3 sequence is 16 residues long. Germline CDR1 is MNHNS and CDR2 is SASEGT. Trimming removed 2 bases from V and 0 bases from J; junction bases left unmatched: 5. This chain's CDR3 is CASSENLAGSSYEQYV. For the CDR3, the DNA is TGTGCCAGCAGTGAAAATCTAGCGGGAAGCTCCTACGAGCAGTACGTC.